The 28 T cell receptor beta chains presented below share a single source sample, sequenced in a study of PD-1 blockade in classical Hodgkin lymphoma. Regarding time point: cycle 4 day 1 (C4D1), after less than seven weeks of nivolumab. With no exception, relapse followed autologous stem cell transplantation in all patients, and brentuximab vedotin exposure varied. Assay used: immunoSEQ multiplex PCR; TCRdb lists only in-frame clones, some missing. The table includes over 50,000 clones, 86% detected once. Sequenced material: peripheral blood mononuclear cells (PBMCs), taken before the fourth cycle of nivolumab. These receptors came from a human donor with classical Hodgkin lymphoma.

Only one count was recorded for this clone. The rearrangement links TRBV5-1 to TRBJ2-5; D is unclear. This CDR3 has 15 residues. V was trimmed by 0 bases and J by 2 bases, leaving 11 bases between them. Per the germline V gene, CDR1 is SGHRS and CDR2 is YFSETQ. As DNA, the CDR3 is TGCGCCAGCAGCTTGGGAGACCAATCGCAAGAGACCCAGTACTTC. It translates to CASSLGDQSQETQYF.

This sequence joins TRBV15 and TRBJ2-1; 15 positions match TRBD2. The CDR3 runs 16 residues. J was trimmed by 6 bases and V by 6 bases; bases with no gene match: 6. CDR1 is LNHNV, CDR2 YYDKDF, per germline (reference sequence). CDR3 DNA sequence: TGTGCCACCAGTCGGGGACTAGCGGGAGGCTCCAATGAGCAGTTCTTC. Protein product: CATSRGLAGGSNEQFF.

The chain couples TRBV10-3 to TRBJ1-4; D possibly corresponds to TRBD1 (5 bases). The V gene's germline CDR1 is ENHRY and CDR2 SYGVKD. The CDR3 sequence is 12 residues long. V lost 6 bases and J 8 bases, leaving 10 bases between the germline ends. The CDR3 sequence is CAISPGGEKLFF. CDR3 coding DNA: TGTGCCATCAGCCCGGGGGGGGAAAAACTGTTTTTT.

On this clone itself: This CDR3 is also generated by other DNA sequences in the sample. The chain recombines TRBV28 with TRBJ1-5; D remains unclear. Trimming removed 2 bases from V and 5 bases from J, with 4 bases in between. Germline loops: CDR1 MDHEN, CDR2 SYDVKM. The CDR3 is 12 amino acids. CDR3 loop: CASSLVDQPQHF. The DNA of the CDR3 is TGTGCCAGCAGTTTAGTAGATCAGCCCCAGCATTTT. The variable domain in full, with the rest retrieved from reference TRBV28 and TRBJ1-5, is DVKVTQSSRYLVKRTGEKVFLECVQDMDHENMFWYRQDPGLGLRLIYFSYDVKMKEKGDIPEGYSVSREKKERFSLILESASTNQTSMYLCASSLVDQPQHFGDGTRLSIL.

CDR3 protein: CASREQGAGYEQFF. The CDR3 nucleotides read TGTGCCAGCAGGGAACAGGGGGCCGGCTATGAGCAGTTCTTC. J is TRBJ2-1 and V is TRBV6-1; 9 bases are shared with TRBD1. The CDR3 sequence is 14 residues long. The junction had 8 bases not matched to a gene; V was cut back by 6 bases and J by 8 bases. Germline lookup yields CDR1 MNHNS and CDR2 SASEGT.

This clone was seen only a few times. The chain links TRBV11-2 to TRBJ2-7; either TRBD1 or TRBD2 may supply D (6 bases each). Germline lookup yields CDR1 SGHAT and CDR2 FQNNGV. This CDR3 spans 15 amino acids. The V gene lost 3 bases and the J gene lost 7 bases, with 19 bases spanning the gap. CDR3 sequence reads: CASSLGAGPSWEQYF. CDR3 in DNA: TGTGCCAGCAGCTTGGGGGCGGGACCGTCTTGGGAGCAGTACTTC.

V usage is TRBV7-3 and J usage is TRBJ2-7, with TRBD2 identical over 8 bases. The CDR3 contains 13 residues. The germline gives CDR1 SGHTA, CDR2 FQGTGA. V trimming: 6 bases; J trimming: 4 bases; junction bases outside the gene matches: 5. The CDR3 DNA sequence: TGTGCCAGCAGGACTAGCGCGGAGTACGAGCAGTACTTC. Protein: CASRTSAEYEQYF.

A single count supports this clone. The chain uses TRBV11-2 and TRBJ2-7; D gene ambiguous. This CDR3 has 14 residues. Germline CDR1 and CDR2: SGHAT and FQNNGV. V lost 4 bases to trimming and J lost 3 bases, with 13 bases between them. This chain's CDR3 is CASSSTRHLYEQYF. In DNA, the CDR3 is TGTGCCAGCAGCTCCACCCGACACCTCTACGAGCAGTACTTC. Full variable domain (rest looked up from reference TRBV11-2 and TRBJ2-7): EAGVAQSPRYKIIEKRQSVAFWCNPISGHATLYWYQQILGQGPKLLIQFQNNGVVDDSQLPKDRFSAERLKGVDSTLKIQPAKLEDSAVYLCASSSTRHLYEQYFGPGTRLTVT.

The chain joins TRBV10-3 to TRBJ2-7; D remains ambiguous. The V end lost 3 bases, the J end lost 4 bases, and 7 bases lay between the germline ends. The CDR3 covers 12 residues. CDR1 and CDR2 (germline): ENHRY, SYGVKD. This CDR3 reads CAISDSGYEQYF. In nucleotides, the CDR3 is TGTGCCATCAGTGACTCCGGTTACGAGCAGTACTTC.

This clone was observed once. The V and J genes are TRBV11-2 and TRBJ2-7; TRBD1 might be the D (6 bases). V was clipped by 1 base and J by 4 bases, with 11 bases between them. Germline-derived CDR1 and CDR2 are SGHAT and FQNNGV. CDR3 length: 14 residues. CDR3 loop: CASSLVQGFYEQYF. For the CDR3, the DNA is TGTGCCAGCAGCTTAGTACAGGGTTTTTACGAGCAGTACTTC.

The V and J genes are TRBV2 and TRBJ1-5; 9 bases line up with TRBD1. The germline V gene encodes CDR1 SNHLY and CDR2 FYNNEI. The V and J ends lost 5 bases and 2 bases, in that order; junction bases with no gene match: 4. The CDR3 is 15 amino acids. CDR3 bases: TGTGCCAGCAGTCCAACAGGGGGCGGCAATCAGCCCCAGCATTTT. The encoded protein is CASSPTGGGNQPQHF.

This chain uses TRBV2 with TRBJ2-7; possible D gene TRBD2, 5 bases. This CDR3 is built from 15 residues. Trimming cost V 2 bases and J 7 bases, with 18 bases left between them. Germline-derived CDR1 and CDR2 are SNHLY and FYNNEI. The DNA for the CDR3 is TGTGCCAGCAGTGAATCGCGCGGGTTGGGGAGTGAGCAGTACTTC. Protein product: CASSESRGLGSEQYF.

The rearrangement uses TRBV6-5 and TRBJ2-3; the D gene is possibly TRBD2 (7 bases). The length of the CDR3 is 14 residues. Germline V gene lookup returns CDR1 MNHEY and CDR2 SVGAGI. V lost 5 bases and J lost 4, with 13 bases in between. Here the CDR3 DNA reads TGTGCCAGCAGTAAGGGAGGGGGGGCAGATACGCAGTATTTT. Encoded protein: CASSKGGGADTQYF.

The chain uses TRBV7-2 and TRBJ2-7; 12 nucleotides line up with TRBD2. V lost 1 base, J lost 3 bases, and 1 base stayed unmatched. Germline CDR1 is SGHTA and CDR2 is FQGNSA. The CDR3 is 15 residues long. The CDR3 nucleotides are TGTGCCAGCAGCTTAGGGACTAGCGGGATCTACGAGCAGTACTTC. This gives the protein CASSLGTSGIYEQYF.

This clone has a single count. The V and J genes are TRBV7-8 and TRBJ2-1, with D tentatively TRBD1 (6 bases). Germline-derived CDR1 and CDR2 are SGHVS and FQNEAQ. The CDR3 contains 14 residues. V was trimmed by 0 bases and J by 5 bases, leaving 8 bases between them. Written as DNA, the CDR3 is TGTGCCAGCAGCTTAGCGGGGGCCCACAATGAGCAGTTCTTC. It encodes CASSLAGAHNEQFF.

This chain joins TRBV28 and TRBJ2-1, with 7 bases matching TRBD1. Trimming cost V 5 bases and J 7 bases; bases outside gene matches: 2. Germline lookup yields CDR1 MDHEN and CDR2 SYDVKM. This CDR3 is 12 amino acids long. The CDR3, as DNA: TGTGCCAGCAGTACGACAGGGAATGAGCAGTTCTTC. Residues: CASSTTGNEQFF.

The V gene is TRBV29-1, the J gene TRBJ1-2; 7 nucleotides agree with TRBD1. With 3 bases clipped from V and 8 bases from J, the junction kept 9 bases outside the gene matches. Germline V gene data show CDR1 as SQVTM and CDR2 as ANQGSEA. The CDR3 consists of 13 residues. DNA of the CDR3: TGCAGCGTTGAGGGGAGAGGGGGCGAAGGCTACACCTTC. It codes for CSVEGRGGEGYTF.

The V call is TRBV18, the J call TRBJ1-1; weak D call: TRBD1 (5 bases). Germline loops: CDR1 KGHSH, CDR2 LQKENI. The ends were cut back, 6 bases at V and 11 bases at J, with 19 bases in the middle. The CDR3 is made up of 13 amino acids. The CDR3 DNA follows: TGTGCCAGCTCCGGTGGGGCTGACTTGGTTGCTTTCTTT. Residues: CASSGGADLVAFF.

The gene calls are TRBV27 and TRBJ2-7; tentative D call: TRBD1 (6 bases). This CDR3 has 11 amino acids. The V gene lost 7 bases and the J gene lost 3 bases, with 7 bases spanning the gap. Germline CDR1 reads MNHEY; CDR2 reads SMNVEV (reference sequence). CDR3 sequence reads: CASMDSYEQYF. CDR3 DNA: TGTGCCAGCATGGACAGCTACGAGCAGTACTTC.

The chain couples TRBV27 to TRBJ2-5, with D perhaps matching TRBD2 (5 bases). Between the trimmed V and J ends, which lost 3 bases and 1 base, there was a span of 12 bases. Per the germline V gene, CDR1 is MNHEY and CDR2 is SMNVEV (reference sequence). CDR3 length: 15 amino acids. CDR3 loop: CASSFMRVGQETQYF. Here the CDR3 DNA reads TGTGCCAGCAGTTTCATGAGGGTGGGCCAAGAGACCCAGTACTTC.

This clone was counted a few times. V gene TRBV27 combines with J gene TRBJ1-5; TRBD1 is a possible D gene (6 bases). This CDR3 is built from 14 residues. V shed 9 bases and J shed 0 bases, with 12 bases lying between them. The germline V gene encodes CDR1 MNHEY and CDR2 SMNVEV (reference sequence). The CDR3 sequence is CASSRGDSNQPQHF. The CDR3 DNA follows: TGTGCCAGTTCCAGGGGCGATAGCAATCAGCCCCAGCATTTT.

This chain joins TRBV10-3 and TRBJ2-3; TRBD1 matches at 10 bases. Trimming cost V 0 bases and J 6 bases; bases outside gene matches: 3. The CDR3 runs 15 residues. Germline V gives CDR1 ENHRY, CDR2 SYGVKD. CDR3 residues: CAISESGDRGDTQYF. DNA of the CDR3: TGTGCCATCAGTGAGTCAGGGGACAGGGGTGATACGCAGTATTTT.

The chain couples TRBV10-2 to TRBJ1-1; possibly TRBD1 for D (5 bases). The CDR3 covers 13 residues. Trimming removed 0 bases at V and 10 bases at J, with 12 bases between. The germline V gene has CDR1 WSHSY and CDR2 SAAADI. DNA for the CDR3: TGCGCCAGCAGTGAGTCGACACGCGGGGGAGCTTTCTTT. This translates into CASSESTRGGAFF.

This chain joins TRBV9 and TRBJ2-1; D possibly corresponds to TRBD2 (7 bases). Germline V gives CDR1 SGDLS, CDR2 YYNGEE. V dropped 4 bases and J dropped 7 bases, with 18 bases sitting between them. CDR3 length: 15 residues. Here the CDR3 DNA reads TGTGCCAGCAGCCTCGGGGAGGGGGAGAGGAATGAGCAGTTCTTC. This codes for CASSLGEGERNEQFF.

V is TRBV4-1 and J is TRBJ2-7; 8 nucleotides align to TRBD2. The J segment lost 0 bases and the V segment lost 0 bases, leaving 7 bases of the junction unmatched. CDR1 and CDR2 (germline): MGHRA, YSYEKL. The CDR3 runs to 17 residues. This CDR3 reads CASSQEVSGTSSYEQYF. As DNA, the CDR3 is TGCGCCAGCAGCCAAGAAGTTAGCGGGACCAGCTCCTACGAGCAGTACTTC.

This clone has a single count. The chain recombines TRBV28 with TRBJ1-2; 7 bases match TRBD1. V lost 1 base, J lost 4 bases, and 12 bases stayed unmatched. Germline CDR1 and CDR2: MDHEN and SYDVKM. This CDR3 comprises 17 residues. The CDR3 reads CASSLLVGAGGLYGYTF. Written as DNA, the CDR3 is TGTGCCAGCAGTTTATTGGTGGGGGCAGGGGGACTCTATGGCTACACCTTC.

J is TRBJ2-2 and V is TRBV29-1, with a possible D match to TRBD1 (6 bases). This CDR3 spans 16 amino acids. From germline, CDR1 is SQVTM and CDR2 ANQGSEA. V was shortened by 4 bases and J by 6 bases, with 21 bases between the two germline ends. CDR3 nucleotide sequence: TGCAGCGTTGGTTGGGGAACTAGGGGGAGAGCCGGGGAGCTGTTTTTT. Amino acids: CSVGWGTRGRAGELFF.

The rearrangement uses TRBV6-1 and TRBJ2-2; D not certain. The CDR3 is made up of 15 amino acids. Germline V gene data show CDR1 as MNHNS and CDR2 as SASEGT. V was pared by 3 bases and J by 2 bases, with 10 bases between. The CDR3: CASSEASYNTGELFF. CDR3 DNA: TGTGCCAGCAGTGAGGCTAGTTATAACACCGGGGAGCTGTTTTTT.